This TCR beta chain comes out of a study of shared clonotypes between healthy human individuals. Sequencing was performed with immunoSEQ multiplex PCR; in TCRdb, only in-frame clones are kept and a portion is missing. Seen here are about 550,000 clones, around 95% observed once, and the top ten hold about 0.11%. Naive CD8 cells, CD45RO-negative and positively selected for CCR7, excluded terminally differentiated effector memory CD45RA+ cells. Each sample came from a Caucasian adult donor living in Nashville, Tennessee. This CDR3 has 18 amino acids. The clonotype was recovered from a woman in her 30s in good health. The rearrangement joins TRBV21-1 to TRBJ1-5. TRBV21-1 is recorded as a pseudogene. The sample taken for sequencing was naive CD8+ T cells sorted from blood. CDR3 loop: CASSTGDFYRILAEPQHF. The CDR3 DNA reads TGTGCCAGCAGCACTGGGGACTTTTATCGAATCCTGGCAGAGCCCCAGCATTTT.